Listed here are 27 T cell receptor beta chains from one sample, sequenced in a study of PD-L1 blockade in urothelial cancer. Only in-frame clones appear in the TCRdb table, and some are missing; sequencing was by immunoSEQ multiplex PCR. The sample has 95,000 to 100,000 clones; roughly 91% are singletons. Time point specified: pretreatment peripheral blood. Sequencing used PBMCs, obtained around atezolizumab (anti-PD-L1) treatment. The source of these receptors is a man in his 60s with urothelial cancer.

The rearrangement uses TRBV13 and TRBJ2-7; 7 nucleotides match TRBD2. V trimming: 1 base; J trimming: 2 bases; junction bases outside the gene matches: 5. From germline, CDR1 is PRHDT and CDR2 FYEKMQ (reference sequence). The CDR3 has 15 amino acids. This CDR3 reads CASSLDASGTYEQYF. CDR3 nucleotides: TGTGCCAGCAGCTTAGATGCTAGCGGTACCTACGAGCAGTACTTC.

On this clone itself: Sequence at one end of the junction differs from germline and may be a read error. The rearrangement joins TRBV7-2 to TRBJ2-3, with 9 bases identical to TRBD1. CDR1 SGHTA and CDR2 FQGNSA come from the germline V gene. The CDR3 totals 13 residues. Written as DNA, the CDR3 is TGTGCCAGCAGCTTACAGGGGACAGGGAATTCGGATTTT. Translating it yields CASSLQGTGNSDF.

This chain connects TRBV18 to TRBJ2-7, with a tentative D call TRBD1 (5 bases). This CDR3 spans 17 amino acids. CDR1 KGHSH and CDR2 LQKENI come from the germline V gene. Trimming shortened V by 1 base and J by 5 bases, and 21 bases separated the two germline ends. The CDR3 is CASSPLSLSPQGHEQYF. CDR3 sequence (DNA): TGTGCCAGCTCACCACTATCACTAAGCCCTCAGGGTCACGAGCAGTACTTC.

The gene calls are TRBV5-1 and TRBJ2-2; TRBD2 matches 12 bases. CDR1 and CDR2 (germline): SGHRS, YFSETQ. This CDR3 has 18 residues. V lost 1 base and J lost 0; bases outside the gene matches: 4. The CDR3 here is CASSLPSGRDTNTGELFF. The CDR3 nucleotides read TGCGCCAGCAGCTTGCCTAGCGGGAGGGACACGAACACCGGGGAGCTGTTTTTT.

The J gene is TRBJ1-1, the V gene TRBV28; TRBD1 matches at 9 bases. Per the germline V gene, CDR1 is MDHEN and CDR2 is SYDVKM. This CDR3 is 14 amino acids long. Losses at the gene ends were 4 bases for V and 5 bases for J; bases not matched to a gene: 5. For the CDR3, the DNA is TGTGCCAGCAGTTGGGGACAGGGAAAGACTGAAGCTTTCTTT. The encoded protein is CASSWGQGKTEAFF.

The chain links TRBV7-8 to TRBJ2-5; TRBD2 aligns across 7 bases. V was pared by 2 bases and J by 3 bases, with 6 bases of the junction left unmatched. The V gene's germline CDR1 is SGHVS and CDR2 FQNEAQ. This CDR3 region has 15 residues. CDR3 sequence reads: CASSLPGTTKETQYF. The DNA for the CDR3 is TGTGCCAGCAGCTTACCTGGGACTACCAAAGAGACCCAGTACTTC.

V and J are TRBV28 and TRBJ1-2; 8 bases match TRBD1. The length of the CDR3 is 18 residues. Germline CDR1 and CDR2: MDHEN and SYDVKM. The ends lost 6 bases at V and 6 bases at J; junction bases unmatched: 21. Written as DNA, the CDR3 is TGTGCCAGCAGCGCGTACAGGGGGTCCCCATTAGAACTGGATGGCTACACCTTC. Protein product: CASSAYRGSPLELDGYTF.

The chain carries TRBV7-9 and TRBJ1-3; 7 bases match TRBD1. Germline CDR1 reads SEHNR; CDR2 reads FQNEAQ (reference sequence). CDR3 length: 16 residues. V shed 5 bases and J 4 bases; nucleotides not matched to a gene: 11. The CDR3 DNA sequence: TGTGCCAGCAGCCCAGAAACAGGGGCCACCGGAAACACCATATATTTT. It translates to CASSPETGATGNTIYF.

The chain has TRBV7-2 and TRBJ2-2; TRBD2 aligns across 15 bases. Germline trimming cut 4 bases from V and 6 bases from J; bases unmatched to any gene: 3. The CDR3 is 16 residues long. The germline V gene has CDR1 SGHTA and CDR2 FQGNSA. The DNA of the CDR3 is TGTGCCAGCAGCTCCGGACTAGCGGGAGGGCCCGGGGAGCTGTTTTTT. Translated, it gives CASSSGLAGGPGELFF.

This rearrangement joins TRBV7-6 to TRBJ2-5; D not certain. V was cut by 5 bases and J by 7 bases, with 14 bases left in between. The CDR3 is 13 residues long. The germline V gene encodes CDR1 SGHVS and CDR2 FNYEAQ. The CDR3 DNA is TGTGCCAGCAGCCCTGGGTTATCAGGGACCCAGTACTTC. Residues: CASSPGLSGTQYF. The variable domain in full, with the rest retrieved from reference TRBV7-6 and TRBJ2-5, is GAGVSQSPRYKVTKRGQDVALRCDPISGHVSLYWYRQALGQGPEFLTYFNYEAQQDKSGLPNDRFSAERPEGSISTLTIQRTEQRDSAMYRCASSPGLSGTQYFGPGTRLLVL.

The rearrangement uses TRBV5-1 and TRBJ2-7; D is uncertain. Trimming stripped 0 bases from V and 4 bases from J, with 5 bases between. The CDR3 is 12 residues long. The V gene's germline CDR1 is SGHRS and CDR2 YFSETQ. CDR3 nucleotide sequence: TGCGCCAGCAGCTTGGCAGAATACGAGCAGTACTTC. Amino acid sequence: CASSLAEYEQYF. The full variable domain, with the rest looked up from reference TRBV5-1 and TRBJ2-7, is KAGVTQTPRYLIKTRGQQVTLSCSPISGHRSVSWYQQTPGQGLQFLFEYFSETQRNKGNFPGRFSGRQFSNSRSEMNVSTLELGDSALYLCASSLAEYEQYFGPGTRLTVT.

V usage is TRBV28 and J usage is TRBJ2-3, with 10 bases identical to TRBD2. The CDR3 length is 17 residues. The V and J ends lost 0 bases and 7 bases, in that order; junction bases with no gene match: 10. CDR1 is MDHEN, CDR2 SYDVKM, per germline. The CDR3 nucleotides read TGTGCCAGCAGTTTATGGTCGAGAGCGGGGGGGCGAAATACGCAGTATTTT. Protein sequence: CASSLWSRAGGRNTQYF.

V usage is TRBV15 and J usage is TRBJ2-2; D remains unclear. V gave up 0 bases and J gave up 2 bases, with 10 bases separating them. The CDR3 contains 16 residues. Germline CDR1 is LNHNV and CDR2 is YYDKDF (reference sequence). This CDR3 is CATSRDMAANTGELFF. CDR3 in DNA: TGTGCCACCAGCAGAGATATGGCTGCCAACACCGGGGAGCTGTTTTTT.

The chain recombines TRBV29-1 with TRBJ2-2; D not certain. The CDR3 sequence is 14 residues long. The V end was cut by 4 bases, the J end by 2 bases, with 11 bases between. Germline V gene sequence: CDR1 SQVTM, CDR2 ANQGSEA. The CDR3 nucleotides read TGCAGCGTTGCGTGGCAGTTAAACACCGGGGAGCTGTTTTTT. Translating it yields CSVAWQLNTGELFF.

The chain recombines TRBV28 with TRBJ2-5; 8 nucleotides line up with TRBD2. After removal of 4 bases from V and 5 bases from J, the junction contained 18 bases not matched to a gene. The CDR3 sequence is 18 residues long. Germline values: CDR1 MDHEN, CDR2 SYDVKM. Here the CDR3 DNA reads TGTGCCAGCAGTTCCACGGTGGACGGGGGGGTGGGAGGTGAGACCCAGTACTTC. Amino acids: CASSSTVDGGVGGETQYF. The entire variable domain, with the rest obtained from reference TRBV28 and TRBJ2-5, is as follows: DVKVTQSSRYLVKRTGEKVFLECVQDMDHENMFWYRQDPGLGLRLIYFSYDVKMKEKGDIPEGYSVSREKKERFSLILESASTNQTSMYLCASSSTVDGGVGGETQYFGPGTRLLVL.

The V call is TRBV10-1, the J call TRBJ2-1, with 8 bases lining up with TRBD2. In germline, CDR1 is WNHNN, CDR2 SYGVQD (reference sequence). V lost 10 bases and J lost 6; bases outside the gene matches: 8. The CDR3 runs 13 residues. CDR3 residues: CATGREGLNEQFF. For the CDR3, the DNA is TGCGCCACCGGACGGGAGGGCCTCAATGAGCAGTTCTTC.

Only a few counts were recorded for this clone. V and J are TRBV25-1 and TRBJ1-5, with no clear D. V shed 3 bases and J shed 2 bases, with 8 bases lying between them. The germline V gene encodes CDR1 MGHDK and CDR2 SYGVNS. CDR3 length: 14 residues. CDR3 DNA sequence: TGTGCCAGCAGTGACCTGCAGGGCAATCAGCCCCAGCATTTT. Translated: CASSDLQGNQPQHF.

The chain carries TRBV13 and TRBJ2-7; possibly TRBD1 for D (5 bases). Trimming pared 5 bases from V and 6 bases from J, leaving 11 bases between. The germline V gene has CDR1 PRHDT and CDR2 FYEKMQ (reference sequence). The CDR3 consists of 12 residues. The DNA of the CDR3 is TGTGCCAGCAGCCCAGGGTCGCGCGAGCAGTACTTC. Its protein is CASSPGSREQYF.

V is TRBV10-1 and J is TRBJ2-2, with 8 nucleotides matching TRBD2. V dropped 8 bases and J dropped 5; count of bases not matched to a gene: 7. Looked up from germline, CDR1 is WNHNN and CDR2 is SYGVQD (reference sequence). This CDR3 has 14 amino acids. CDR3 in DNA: TGCGCCAGCGCGAAAGCGGGAGATACCGGGGAGCTGTTTTTT. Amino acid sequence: CASAKAGDTGELFF.

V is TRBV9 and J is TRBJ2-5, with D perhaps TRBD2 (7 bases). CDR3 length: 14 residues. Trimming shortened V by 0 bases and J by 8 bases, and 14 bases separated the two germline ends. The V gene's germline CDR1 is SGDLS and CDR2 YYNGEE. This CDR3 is CASSVGGGGSTQYF. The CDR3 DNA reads TGTGCCAGCAGCGTAGGAGGGGGGGGATCTACCCAGTACTTC.

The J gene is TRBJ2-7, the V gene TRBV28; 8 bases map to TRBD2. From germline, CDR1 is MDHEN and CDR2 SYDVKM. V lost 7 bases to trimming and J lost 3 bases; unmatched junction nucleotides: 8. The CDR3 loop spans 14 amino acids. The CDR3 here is CASTQNSGNYEQYF. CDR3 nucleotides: TGTGCCAGCACCCAAAATAGCGGGAACTACGAGCAGTACTTC.

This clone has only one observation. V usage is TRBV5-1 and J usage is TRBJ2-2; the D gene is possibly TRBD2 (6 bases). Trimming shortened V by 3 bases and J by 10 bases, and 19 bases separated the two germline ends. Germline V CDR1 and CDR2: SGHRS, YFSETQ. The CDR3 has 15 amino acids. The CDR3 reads CASSSKPGTETELFF. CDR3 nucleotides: TGCGCCAGCAGCTCAAAACCGGGGACTGAAACGGAGCTGTTTTTT. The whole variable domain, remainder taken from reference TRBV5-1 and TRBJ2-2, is KAGVTQTPRYLIKTRGQQVTLSCSPISGHRSVSWYQQTPGQGLQFLFEYFSETQRNKGNFPGRFSGRQFSNSRSEMNVSTLELGDSALYLCASSSKPGTETELFFGEGSRLTVL.

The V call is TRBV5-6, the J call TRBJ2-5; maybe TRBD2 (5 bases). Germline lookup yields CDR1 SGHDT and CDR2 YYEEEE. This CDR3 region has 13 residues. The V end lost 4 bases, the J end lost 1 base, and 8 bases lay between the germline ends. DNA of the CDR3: TGTGCCAGCAGCAAGGACTTCCAAGAGACCCAGTACTTC. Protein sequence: CASSKDFQETQYF.

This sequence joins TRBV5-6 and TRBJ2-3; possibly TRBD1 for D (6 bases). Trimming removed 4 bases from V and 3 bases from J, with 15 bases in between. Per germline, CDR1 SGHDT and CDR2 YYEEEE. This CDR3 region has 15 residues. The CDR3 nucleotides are TGTGCCAGCAGCCTGAGGACAGAATGGACAGATACGCAGTATTTT. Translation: CASSLRTEWTDTQYF.

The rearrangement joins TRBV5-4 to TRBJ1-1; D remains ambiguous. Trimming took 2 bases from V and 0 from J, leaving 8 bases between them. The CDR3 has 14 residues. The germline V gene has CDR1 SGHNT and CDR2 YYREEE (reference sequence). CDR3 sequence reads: CASSLEQLNTEAFF. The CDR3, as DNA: TGTGCCAGCAGCTTAGAACAGCTGAACACTGAAGCTTTCTTT.

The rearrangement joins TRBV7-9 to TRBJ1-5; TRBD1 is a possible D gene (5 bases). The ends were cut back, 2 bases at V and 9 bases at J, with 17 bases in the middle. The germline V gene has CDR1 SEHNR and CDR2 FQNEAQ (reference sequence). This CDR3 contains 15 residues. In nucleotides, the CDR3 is TGTGCCAGCAGCTTAAACGCGCAGGGCCCATGGCCCCAGCATTTT. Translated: CASSLNAQGPWPQHF.

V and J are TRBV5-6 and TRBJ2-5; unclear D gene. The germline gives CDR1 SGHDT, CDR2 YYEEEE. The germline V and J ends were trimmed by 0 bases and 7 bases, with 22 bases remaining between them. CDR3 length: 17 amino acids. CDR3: CASSLAFASERLGTQYF. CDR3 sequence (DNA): TGTGCCAGCAGCTTGGCTTTTGCAAGCGAAAGGTTGGGGACCCAGTACTTC.